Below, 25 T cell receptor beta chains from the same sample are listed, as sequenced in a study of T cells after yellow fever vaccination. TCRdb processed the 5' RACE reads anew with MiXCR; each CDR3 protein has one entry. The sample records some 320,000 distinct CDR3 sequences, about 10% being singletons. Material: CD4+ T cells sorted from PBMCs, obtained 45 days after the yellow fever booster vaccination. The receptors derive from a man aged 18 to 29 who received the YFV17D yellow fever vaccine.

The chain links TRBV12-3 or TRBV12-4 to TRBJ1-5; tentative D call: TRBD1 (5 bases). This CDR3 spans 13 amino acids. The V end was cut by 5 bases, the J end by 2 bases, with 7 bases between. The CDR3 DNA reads TGTGCCAGCAGTCGACAGCGCAATCAGCCCCAGCATTTT. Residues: CASSRQRNQPQHF.

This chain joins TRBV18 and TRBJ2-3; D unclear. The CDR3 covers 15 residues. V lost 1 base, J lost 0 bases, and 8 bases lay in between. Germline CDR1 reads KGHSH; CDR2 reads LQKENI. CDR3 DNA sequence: TGTGCCAGCTCACCACAAGCCCGGAGCACAGATACGCAGTATTTT. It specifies CASSPQARSTDTQYF.

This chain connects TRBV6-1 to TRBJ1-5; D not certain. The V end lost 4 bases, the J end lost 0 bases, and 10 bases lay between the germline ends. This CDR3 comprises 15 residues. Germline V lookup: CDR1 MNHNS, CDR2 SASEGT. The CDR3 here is CASSATGYSNQPQHF. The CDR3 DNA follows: TGTGCCAGCAGTGCGACGGGTTATAGCAATCAGCCCCAGCATTTT.

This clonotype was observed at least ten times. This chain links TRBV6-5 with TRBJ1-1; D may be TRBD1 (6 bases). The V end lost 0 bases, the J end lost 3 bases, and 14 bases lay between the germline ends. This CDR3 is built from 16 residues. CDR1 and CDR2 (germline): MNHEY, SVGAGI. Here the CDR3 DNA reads TGTGCCAGCAGTTACTCAAAGGGGGGGGCCCACACTGAAGCTTTCTTT. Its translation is CASSYSKGGAHTEAFF.

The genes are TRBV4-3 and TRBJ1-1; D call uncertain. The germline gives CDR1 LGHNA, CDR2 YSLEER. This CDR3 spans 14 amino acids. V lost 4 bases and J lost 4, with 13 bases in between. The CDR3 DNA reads TGCGCCAGCAGCCCGGCTGGGCGGGCCACTGAAGCTTTCTTT. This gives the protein CASSPAGRATEAFF.

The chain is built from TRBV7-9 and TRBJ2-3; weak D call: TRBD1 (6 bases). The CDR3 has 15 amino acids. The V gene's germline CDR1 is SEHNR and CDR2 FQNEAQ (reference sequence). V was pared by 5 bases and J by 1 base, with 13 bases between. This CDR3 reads CASSNRASGTDTQYF. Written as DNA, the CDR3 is TGTGCCAGCAGCAACAGGGCGTCTGGCACAGATACGCAGTATTTT.

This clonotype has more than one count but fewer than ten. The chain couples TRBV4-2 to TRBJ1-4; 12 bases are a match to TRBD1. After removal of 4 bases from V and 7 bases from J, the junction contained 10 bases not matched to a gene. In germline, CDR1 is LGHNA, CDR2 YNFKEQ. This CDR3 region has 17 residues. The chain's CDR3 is CASSPGQGAEEREKLFF. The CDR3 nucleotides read TGTGCCAGCAGCCCGGGACAGGGGGCGGAGGAACGTGAAAAACTGTTTTTT.

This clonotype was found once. The CDR3: CASSLATGRGQPQHF. DNA for the CDR3: TGTGCCAGCAGCTTAGCAACAGGGAGGGGGCAGCCCCAGCATTTT. The chain combines TRBV7-9 with TRBJ1-5; D possibly corresponds to TRBD1 (6 bases). The CDR3 sequence is 15 residues long. CDR1 SEHNR and CDR2 FQNEAQ come from the germline V gene (reference sequence). Between the trimmed V and J ends, which lost 0 bases and 7 bases, there was a span of 13 bases.

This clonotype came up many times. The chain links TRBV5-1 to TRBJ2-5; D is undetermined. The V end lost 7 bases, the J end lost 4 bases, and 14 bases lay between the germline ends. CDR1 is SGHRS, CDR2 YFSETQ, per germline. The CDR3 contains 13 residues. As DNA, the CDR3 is TGCGCCAGCGGCACTATGTTAGGAGAGACCCAGTACTTC. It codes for CASGTMLGETQYF.

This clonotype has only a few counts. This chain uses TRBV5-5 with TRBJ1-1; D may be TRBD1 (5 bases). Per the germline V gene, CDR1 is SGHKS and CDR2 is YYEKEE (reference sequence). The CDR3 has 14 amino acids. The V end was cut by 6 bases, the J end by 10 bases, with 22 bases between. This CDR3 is CASIGGSYLGGAFF. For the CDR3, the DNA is TGTGCCAGCATCGGGGGTAGTTATCTTGGGGGAGCTTTCTTT.

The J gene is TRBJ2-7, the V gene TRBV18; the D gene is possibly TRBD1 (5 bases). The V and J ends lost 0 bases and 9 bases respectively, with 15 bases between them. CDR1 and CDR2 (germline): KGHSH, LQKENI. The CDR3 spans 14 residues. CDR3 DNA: TGTGCCAGCTCACCACCTACCCCCAGGGCGGCGCAGTACTTC. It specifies CASSPPTPRAAQYF.

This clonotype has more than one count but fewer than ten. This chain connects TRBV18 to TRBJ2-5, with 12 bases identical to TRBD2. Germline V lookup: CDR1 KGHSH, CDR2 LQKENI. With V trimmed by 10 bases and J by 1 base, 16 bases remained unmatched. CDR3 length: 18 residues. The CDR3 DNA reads TGTGCCACGCAACAAAGACTAGCGGGGGCGCCAGGCCAAGAGACCCAGTACTTC. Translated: CATQQRLAGAPGQETQYF.

The CDR3 spells CASSKAERPSGNTIYF. The CDR3 DNA reads as TGTGCCAGCAGCAAAGCCGAAAGGCCCTCTGGAAACACCATATATTTT. This chain connects TRBV21-1 to TRBJ1-3. TRBV21-1 counts as a pseudogene. The CDR3 has 16 residues.

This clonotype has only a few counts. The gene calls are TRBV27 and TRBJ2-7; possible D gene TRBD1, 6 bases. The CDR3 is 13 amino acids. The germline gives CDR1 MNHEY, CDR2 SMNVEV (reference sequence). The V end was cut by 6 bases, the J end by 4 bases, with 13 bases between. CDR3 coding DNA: TGTGCCAGCAGCCCGCACAGGGATTACGAGCAGTACTTC. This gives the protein CASSPHRDYEQYF.

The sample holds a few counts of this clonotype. The CDR3 sequence: CASSQDLSGAQGNSPLHF. The CDR3 DNA follows: TGCGCCAGCAGCCAAGATTTGTCAGGGGCCCAAGGAAATTCACCCCTCCACTTT. The J gene is TRBJ1-6, the V gene TRBV4-3, with D maybe TRBD1 (6 bases). The V and J ends lost 0 bases and 7 bases respectively, with 19 bases between them. This CDR3 spans 18 amino acids. Germline V CDR1 and CDR2: LGHNA, YSLEER.

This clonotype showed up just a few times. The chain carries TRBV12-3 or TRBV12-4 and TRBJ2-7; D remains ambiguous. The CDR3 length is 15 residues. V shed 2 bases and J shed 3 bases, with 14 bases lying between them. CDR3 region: CASSLRSEIIYEQYF. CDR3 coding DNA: TGTGCCAGCAGTTTAAGGTCAGAGATAATCTACGAGCAGTACTTC.

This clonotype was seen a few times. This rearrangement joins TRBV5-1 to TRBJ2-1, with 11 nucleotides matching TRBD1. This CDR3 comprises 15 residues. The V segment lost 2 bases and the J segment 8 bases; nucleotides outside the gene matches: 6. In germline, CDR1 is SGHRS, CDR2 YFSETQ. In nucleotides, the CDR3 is TGCGCCAGCAGCTTTGGGGACAGGGGGTATTATGAGCAGTTCTTC. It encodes CASSFGDRGYYEQFF.

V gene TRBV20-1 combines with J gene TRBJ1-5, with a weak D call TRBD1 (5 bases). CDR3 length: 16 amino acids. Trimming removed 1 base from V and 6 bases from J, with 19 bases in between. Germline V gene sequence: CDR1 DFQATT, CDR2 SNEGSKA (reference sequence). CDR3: CSARVQGTAFGQPQHF. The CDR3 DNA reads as TGCAGTGCTAGAGTCCAAGGGACGGCATTTGGTCAGCCCCAGCATTTT.

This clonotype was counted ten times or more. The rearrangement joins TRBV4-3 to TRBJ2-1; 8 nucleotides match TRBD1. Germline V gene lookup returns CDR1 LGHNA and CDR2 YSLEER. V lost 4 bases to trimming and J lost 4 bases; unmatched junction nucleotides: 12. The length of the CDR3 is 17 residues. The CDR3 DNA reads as TGCGCCAGCAGCCCAGCAACAGGGGACAGGTATTACAATGAGCAGTTCTTC. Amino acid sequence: CASSPATGDRYYNEQFF.

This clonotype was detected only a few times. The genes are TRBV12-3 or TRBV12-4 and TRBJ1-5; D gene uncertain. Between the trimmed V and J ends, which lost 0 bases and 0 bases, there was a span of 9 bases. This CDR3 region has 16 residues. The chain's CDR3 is CASSLALGYSNQPQHF. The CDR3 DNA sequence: TGTGCCAGCAGTTTAGCGCTAGGATATAGCAATCAGCCCCAGCATTTT.

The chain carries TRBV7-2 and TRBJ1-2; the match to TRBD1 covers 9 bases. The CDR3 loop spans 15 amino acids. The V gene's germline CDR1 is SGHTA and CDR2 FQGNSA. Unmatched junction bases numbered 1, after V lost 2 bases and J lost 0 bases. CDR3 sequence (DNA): TGTGCCAGCAGCTTACGGACAGGGGCTAACTATGGCTACACCTTC. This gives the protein CASSLRTGANYGYTF. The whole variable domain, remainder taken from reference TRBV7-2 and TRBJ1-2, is GAGVSQSPSNKVTEKGKDVELRCDPISGHTALYWYRQSLGQGLEFLIYFQGNSAPDKSGLPSDRFSAERTGGSVSTLTIQRTQQEDSAVYLCASSLRTGANYGYTFGSGTRLTVV.

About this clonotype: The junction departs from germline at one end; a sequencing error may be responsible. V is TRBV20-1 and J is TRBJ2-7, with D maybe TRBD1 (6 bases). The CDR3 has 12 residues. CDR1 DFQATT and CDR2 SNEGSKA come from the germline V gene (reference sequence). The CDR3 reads CSARGAPDERFF. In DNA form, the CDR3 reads TGCAGTGCTAGGGGGGCCCCAGACGAGCGTTTCTTC.

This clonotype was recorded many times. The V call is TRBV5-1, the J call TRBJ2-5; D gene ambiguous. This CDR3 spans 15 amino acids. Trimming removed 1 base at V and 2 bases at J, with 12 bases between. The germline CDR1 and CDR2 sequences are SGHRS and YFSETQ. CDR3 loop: CASSLILATQETQYF. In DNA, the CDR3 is TGCGCCAGCAGCTTGATCTTGGCAACTCAAGAGACCCAGTACTTC.

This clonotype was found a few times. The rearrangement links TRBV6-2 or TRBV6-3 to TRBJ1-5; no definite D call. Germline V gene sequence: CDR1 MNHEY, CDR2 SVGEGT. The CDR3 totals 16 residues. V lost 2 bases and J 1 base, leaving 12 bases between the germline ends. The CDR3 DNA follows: TGTGCCAGCAGTTACCCTCGGTTGTCCAGCAATCAGCCCCAGCATTTT. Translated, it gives CASSYPRLSSNQPQHF.

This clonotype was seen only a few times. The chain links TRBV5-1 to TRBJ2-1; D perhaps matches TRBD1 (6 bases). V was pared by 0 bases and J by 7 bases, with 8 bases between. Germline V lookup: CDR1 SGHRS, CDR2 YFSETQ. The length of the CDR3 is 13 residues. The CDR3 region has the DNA TGCGCCAGCAGCTTGGGACAGGAAAATGAGCAGTTCTTC. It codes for CASSLGQENEQFF.